This T cell receptor beta chain was recovered during a study of breast tumors, draining lymph nodes, adjacent tissues. TCRdb reprocessed the multiplex PCR reads via MiXCR and lists one record per CDR3 protein. The sample lists fewer than 200,000 distinct CDR3 sequences, roughly 35% occurring once. The lymph nodes were axillary draining lymph nodes from breast cancer patients. V lost 1 base and J lost 5; bases outside the gene matches: 5. This CDR3 spans 15 amino acids. Germline CDR1 SGHVS, CDR2 FNYEAQ. The receptor's source is a female donor with breast cancer. Some clones in this sample may be carry-over from other donors' samples. The V gene is TRBV7-6, the J gene TRBJ2-5; 9 bases fit TRBD2. Sequenced material: axillary lymph node tissue. Written as DNA, the CDR3 is TGTGCCAGCAGCTTAGATGGAACTAGCGGGGAGACCCAGTACTTC. This encodes CASSLDGTSGETQYF.